These 14 T cell receptor beta chains were sequenced from one sample in a study of cytomegalovirus exposure and HLA in healthy donors (dated by TCRdb to 2017 to 2019). Library preparation was by the immunoSEQ multiplex PCR assay. The multiplex PCR relied on a mix of 60 forward primers for TCR Vbeta segments and 13 reverse primers for TCR Jbeta segments. This is the immuneACCESS table as TCRdb keeps it, with only in-frame sequences that have V and J called. A part of the clones is gone; compared with another copy, unresolved V genes explain less than half, and the rest is unexplained. Within this sample are about 150,000 clones, with approximately 82% of them counted one time only. The top ten hold under 8% of the sample. The material sequenced was PBMCs. Every receptor here comes from a woman aged 45-65 years in good health and CMV-seropositive.

V usage is TRBV7-6 and J usage is TRBJ1-2; 11 nucleotides agree with TRBD1. The germline V gene has CDR1 SGHVS and CDR2 FNYEAQ. Trimming removed 5 bases from V and 8 bases from J; junction bases left unmatched: 7. The length of the CDR3 is 14 residues. The CDR3 reads CASSPGQGARGYTF. The CDR3 DNA reads TGTGCCAGCAGCCCTGGACAGGGGGCCCGCGGCTACACCTTC.

This clone was observed once. The gene calls are TRBV7-3 and TRBJ2-1, with 7 bases identical to TRBD2. V lost 2 bases, J lost 0 bases, and 4 bases stayed unmatched. Germline V gives CDR1 SGHTA, CDR2 FQGTGA. This CDR3 region has 16 residues. This CDR3 is CASSLSAGSSYNEQFF. DNA of the CDR3: TGTGCCAGCAGCTTATCAGCGGGAAGCTCCTACAATGAGCAGTTCTTC.

The chain combines TRBV11-2 with TRBJ2-3; no definite D call. V was trimmed by 5 bases and J by 3 bases, leaving 15 bases between them. From germline, CDR1 is SGHAT and CDR2 FQNNGV. This CDR3 contains 15 residues. The CDR3 DNA reads as TGTGCCAGCAGCGGTAGAAGAGGAGCTACAGATACGCAGTATTTT. This sequence encodes CASSGRRGATDTQYF.

The chain carries TRBV30 and TRBJ1-1; the D is unclear. The CDR3 length is 12 residues. The germline gives CDR1 GTSNPN, CDR2 SVGIG (reference sequence). The germline V and J ends were trimmed by 3 bases and 8 bases, with 13 bases remaining between them. The CDR3 region is CAWSRETVEAFF. Written as DNA, the CDR3 is TGTGCCTGGAGCAGAGAAACAGTCGAAGCTTTCTTT.

This chain joins TRBV11-2 and TRBJ2-3; 10 bases match TRBD2. The CDR3 runs to 14 residues. In germline, CDR1 is SGHAT, CDR2 FQNNGV. Trimming removed 10 bases from V and 6 bases from J; junction bases left unmatched: 10. CDR3 nucleotide sequence: TGTGCCACTTCGACTAGCGGGCCAGGGGATACGCAGTATTTT. This encodes CATSTSGPGDTQYF.

As DNA, the CDR3 is TGCGCCAGCAGCCACCACCCGACAGGGGGCTCGTCCTACGAGCAGTACTTC. This translates into CASSHHPTGGSSYEQYF. The rearrangement joins TRBV4-1 to TRBJ2-7; 10 bases agree with TRBD1. V shed 3 bases and J 1 base; nucleotides not matched to a gene: 9. CDR1 MGHRA and CDR2 YSYEKL come from the germline V gene. The CDR3 spans 17 residues.

The chain links TRBV2 to TRBJ1-3; 7 bases map to TRBD1. With 0 bases clipped from V and 4 bases from J, the junction kept 6 bases outside the gene matches. This CDR3 contains 16 residues. Germline assignment: CDR1 SNHLY and CDR2 FYNNEI. The CDR3 spells CASSEALQGEGNTIYF. CDR3 in DNA: TGTGCCAGCAGTGAAGCCCTCCAGGGGGAAGGAAACACCATATATTTT.

This rearrangement joins TRBV30 to TRBJ2-5; 7 bases agree with TRBD1. The V segment lost 3 bases and the J segment 5 bases; nucleotides outside the gene matches: 6. The CDR3 sequence is 13 residues long. Germline lookup yields CDR1 GTSNPN and CDR2 SVGIG (reference sequence). The CDR3, as DNA: TGTGCCTGGAGCGAAGGGGGCGGGGAGACCCAGTACTTC. Amino acids: CAWSEGGGETQYF.

The rearrangement uses TRBV6-5 and TRBJ2-2; 8 nucleotides match TRBD1. Unmatched junction bases numbered 2, after V lost 6 bases and J lost 2 bases. This CDR3 region has 14 residues. Per the germline V gene, CDR1 is MNHEY and CDR2 is SVGAGI. CDR3 nucleotide sequence: TGTGCCAGCAGAGGACAGGGTAACACCGGGGAGCTGTTTTTT. Protein sequence: CASRGQGNTGELFF.

This sequence joins TRBV7-2 and TRBJ1-5; D may be TRBD1 (5 bases). The length of the CDR3 is 12 residues. Germline V gives CDR1 SGHTA, CDR2 FQGNSA. V lost 8 bases and J 4 bases, leaving 9 bases between the germline ends. DNA of the CDR3: TGTGCCAGCGGTTCAGGGAATCAGCCCCAGCATTTT. Translated, it gives CASGSGNQPQHF.

This clone was observed once. V usage is TRBV7-2 and J usage is TRBJ2-1, with TRBD1 as a possible D gene (7 bases). CDR1 is SGHTA, CDR2 FQGNSA, per germline. V lost 1 base and J 8 bases, leaving 12 bases between the germline ends. The CDR3 loop spans 14 amino acids. CDR3 in DNA: TGTGCCAGCAGCTTAGAGGCAGGGGGGCATGAGCAGTTCTTC. Encoded protein: CASSLEAGGHEQFF. Variable domain in full (rest from reference TRBV7-2 and TRBJ2-1): GAGVSQSPSNKVTEKGKDVELRCDPISGHTALYWYRQSLGQGLEFLIYFQGNSAPDKSGLPSDRFSAERTGGSVSTLTIQRTQQEDSAVYLCASSLEAGGHEQFFGPGTRLTVL.

The V and J genes are TRBV2 and TRBJ1-1; 8 nucleotides match TRBD1. Germline trimming cut 7 bases from V and 1 base from J; bases unmatched to any gene: 5. The germline V gene encodes CDR1 SNHLY and CDR2 FYNNEI. The CDR3 runs to 14 residues. CDR3 coding DNA: TGTGCCAGCACTAAGGACAGGGCGAACACTGAAGCTTTCTTT. Translated: CASTKDRANTEAFF.

This sequence joins TRBV11-2 and TRBJ2-2, with 8 bases aligning to TRBD2. V lost 0 bases and J lost 8; bases outside the gene matches: 11. The CDR3 has 17 residues. Per germline, CDR1 SGHAT and CDR2 FQNNGV. CDR3 region: CASSLDPTSVFLGELFF. The CDR3 DNA follows: TGTGCCAGCAGCTTAGATCCGACTAGCGTGTTCCTTGGGGAGCTGTTTTTT.

This sequence joins TRBV5-1 and TRBJ2-1, with D perhaps TRBD2 (5 bases). The CDR3 has 14 residues. Trimming stripped 0 bases from V and 8 bases from J, with 12 bases between. Germline CDR1 is SGHRS and CDR2 is YFSETQ. CDR3 protein: CASSLDSAHDEQFF. The CDR3 DNA is TGCGCCAGCAGCTTGGATAGCGCGCACGATGAGCAGTTCTTC.